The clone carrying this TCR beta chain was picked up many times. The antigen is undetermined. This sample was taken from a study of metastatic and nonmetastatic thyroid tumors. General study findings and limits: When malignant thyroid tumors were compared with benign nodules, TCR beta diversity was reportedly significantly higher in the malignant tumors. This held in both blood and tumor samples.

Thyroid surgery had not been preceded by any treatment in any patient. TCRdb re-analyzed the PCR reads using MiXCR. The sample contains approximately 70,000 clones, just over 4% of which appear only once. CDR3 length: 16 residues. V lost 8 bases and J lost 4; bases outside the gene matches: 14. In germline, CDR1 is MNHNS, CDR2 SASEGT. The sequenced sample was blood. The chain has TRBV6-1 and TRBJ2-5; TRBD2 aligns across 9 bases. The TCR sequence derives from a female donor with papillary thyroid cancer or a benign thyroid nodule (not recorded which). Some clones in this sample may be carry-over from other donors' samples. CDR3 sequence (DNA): TGTGCCAGCGACGAGAGTAGCGGGAGACGGCGAGAGACCCAGTACTTC. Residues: CASDESSGRRRETQYF.